This entry is about one TCR beta chain. The antigen remains undetermined. The sample belongs to a study of shared clonotypes between healthy human individuals. Whole-study context: Ranging from 18 to 49 in age, donors were a couple of women and a few men. Per donor, CD8 memory used one plate, CD8 naive used two, CD4 memory used three and CD4 naive used three.

Overall study results and limits: Naive subsets generally exceeded memory subsets in estimated richness.

Some clones are missing from TCRdb's copy, which holds only in-frame ones; the method was immunoSEQ multiplex PCR. This sample has more than 1,200,000 clones, with approximately 98.5% found just once. Sequencing input: naive CD4+ T cells sorted from blood. The subset denotes: CD45RA+ positively selected. This clonotype originated in a man younger than 40 in good health.

The CDR3 sequence: CAGRGFRGAYEQYF. CDR3 bases: TGTGCCGGACGGGGTTTTCGGGGAGCCTACGAGCAGTACTTC. The chain joins TRBV30 to TRBJ2-7, with D perhaps matching TRBD2 (5 bases). Germline V gene lookup returns CDR1 GTSNPN and CDR2 SVGIG (reference sequence). CDR3 length: 14 residues. V lost 8 bases and J lost 2, with 19 bases in between.